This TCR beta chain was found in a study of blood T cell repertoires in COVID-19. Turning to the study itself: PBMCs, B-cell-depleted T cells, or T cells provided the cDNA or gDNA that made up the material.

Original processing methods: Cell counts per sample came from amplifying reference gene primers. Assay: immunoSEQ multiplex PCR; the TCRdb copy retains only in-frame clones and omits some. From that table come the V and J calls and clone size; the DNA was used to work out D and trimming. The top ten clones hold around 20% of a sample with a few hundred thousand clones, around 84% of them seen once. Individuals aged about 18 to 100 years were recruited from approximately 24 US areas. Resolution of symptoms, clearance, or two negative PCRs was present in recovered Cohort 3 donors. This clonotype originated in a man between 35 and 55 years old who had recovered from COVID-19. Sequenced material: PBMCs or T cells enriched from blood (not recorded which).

CDR3 bases: TGTGCCAGCAGCCCCTCTAGCGGGACTTACGAGCAGTACTTC. Residues: CASSPSSGTYEQYF. This rearrangement joins TRBV7-2 to TRBJ2-7; 9 bases are shared with TRBD2. The germline CDR1 and CDR2 sequences are SGHTA and FQGNSA. V dropped 5 bases and J dropped 4; count of bases not matched to a gene: 6. CDR3 length: 14 amino acids.